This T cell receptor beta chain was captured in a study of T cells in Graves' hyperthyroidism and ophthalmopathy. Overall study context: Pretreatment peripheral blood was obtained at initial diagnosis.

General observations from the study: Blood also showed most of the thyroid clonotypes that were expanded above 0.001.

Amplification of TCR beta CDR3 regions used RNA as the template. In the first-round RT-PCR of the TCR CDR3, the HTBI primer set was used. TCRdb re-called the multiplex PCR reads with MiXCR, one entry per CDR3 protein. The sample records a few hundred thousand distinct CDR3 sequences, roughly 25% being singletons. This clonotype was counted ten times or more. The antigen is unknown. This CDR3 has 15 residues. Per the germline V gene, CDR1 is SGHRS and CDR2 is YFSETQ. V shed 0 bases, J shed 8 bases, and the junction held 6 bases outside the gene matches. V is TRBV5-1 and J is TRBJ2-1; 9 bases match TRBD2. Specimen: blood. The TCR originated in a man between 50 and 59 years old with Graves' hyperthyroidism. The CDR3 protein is CASSLELAGRDEQFF. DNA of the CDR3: TGCGCCAGCAGCTTGGAGCTAGCGGGAAGGGATGAGCAGTTCTTC.